Included here is one T cell receptor beta chain sequence, with context. Its specificity is unknown. The data belong to a study of OX40 agonist ivuxolimab in advanced cancers. Study as a whole: The eligibility criteria allowed prior anti-PD-1, anti-PD-L1 or anti-CTLA-4 therapy, and 40% had some. A partial response was reached by three patients: one with hepatocellular carcinoma and two with cutaneous melanoma.

V shed 4 bases and J 0 bases; nucleotides not matched to a gene: 3. The CDR3 is 16 amino acids. Germline CDR1 reads LNHDA; CDR2 reads SQIVND (reference sequence). Findings and limits, study-wide: Expanded clones were, on average, more numerous in CD8+ T cells than in CD4+.

Produced via immunoSEQ multiplex PCR; TCRdb's table is partial and in-frame only. This sample has around 95,000 clones, with approximately 89% found just once. The chain carries TRBV19 and TRBJ2-1; TRBD2 agrees at 10 bases. This sequence originates from an adult with an advanced solid tumor such as melanoma, head and neck, liver or kidney cancer. Specimen: CD4+ or CD8+ T cells sorted from blood, collected in a trial of the OX40 agonist ivuxolimab. The CDR3 DNA follows: TGTGCCAGTAGTACCCGGACTAGCGGCTCCTACAATGAGCAGTTCTTC. Its protein product is CASSTRTSGSYNEQFF.